The TCR beta chain described here comes from a study of metastatic and nonmetastatic thyroid tumors. Study summary: Repertoires were compared across blood and tumor or nodule tissue from malignant and benign thyroid patients. Study results and limitations: When malignant thyroid tumors were compared with benign nodules, TCR beta diversity was reportedly significantly higher in the malignant tumors. This held in both blood and tumor samples.

No treatment had been given to any patient before thyroid surgery. This clone was recorded a few times. Its antigen remains unidentified. Trimming removed 8 bases from V and 5 bases from J, with 16 bases in between. Germline-derived CDR1 and CDR2 are SNHLY and FYNNEI. The CDR3 extends over 14 amino acids. In the original analysis: Clinicopathological groups of papillary thyroid cancer showed CDR3 differences that were used to build a distant-metastasis classifier. Using MiXCR, TCRdb re-called clones from the PCR reads. Clone size and V and J calls follow TCRdb, not the original study. The table records 20,000 or so clones, approximately 22% of them present only once.

This clonotype was sampled from a female donor with papillary thyroid cancer or a benign thyroid nodule (not recorded which). Some clones in this sample may be carry-over from other donors' samples. Sequencing was performed on adjacent normal tissue. The J gene is TRBJ2-1, the V gene TRBV2; D is ambiguous. The CDR3 region has the DNA TGTGCCAGCCTCCACTATCTCGGCAACAATGAGCAGTTCTTC. Translation: CASLHYLGNNEQFF.